The present T cell receptor (beta chain) was sequenced within a study of cytomegalovirus exposure and HLA in healthy donors. Study outcomes and limitations: The classifier, whose performance was assessed in both the original and validation cohorts, reportedly diagnosed cytomegalovirus status with high specificity and sensitivity. Some highly shared sequence variants likely arose as a pipeline artifact.

It was with 60 Vbeta and 13 Jbeta primers that the PCR ran. Using immunoSEQ multiplex PCR, the repertoire was profiled, and TCRdb retains in-frame clones only, with some absent. The sample has about 82,000 clones; 65% to 80% are singletons. This clone showed up just once. Antigen unknown. Sequences were obtained from PBMCs. The origin of this receptor is a human donor in good health.

The CDR3 DNA is TGCAGCGTTGAAGATCCAGGGATTCGAGAGACCCAGTACTTC. This translates into CSVEDPGIRETQYF. The V gene is TRBV29-1, the J gene TRBJ2-5; possibly TRBD1 for D (5 bases). CDR3 size: 14 residues. Trimming removed 0 bases from V and 4 bases from J, with 12 bases in between. Germline CDR1 and CDR2: SQVTM and ANQGSEA.